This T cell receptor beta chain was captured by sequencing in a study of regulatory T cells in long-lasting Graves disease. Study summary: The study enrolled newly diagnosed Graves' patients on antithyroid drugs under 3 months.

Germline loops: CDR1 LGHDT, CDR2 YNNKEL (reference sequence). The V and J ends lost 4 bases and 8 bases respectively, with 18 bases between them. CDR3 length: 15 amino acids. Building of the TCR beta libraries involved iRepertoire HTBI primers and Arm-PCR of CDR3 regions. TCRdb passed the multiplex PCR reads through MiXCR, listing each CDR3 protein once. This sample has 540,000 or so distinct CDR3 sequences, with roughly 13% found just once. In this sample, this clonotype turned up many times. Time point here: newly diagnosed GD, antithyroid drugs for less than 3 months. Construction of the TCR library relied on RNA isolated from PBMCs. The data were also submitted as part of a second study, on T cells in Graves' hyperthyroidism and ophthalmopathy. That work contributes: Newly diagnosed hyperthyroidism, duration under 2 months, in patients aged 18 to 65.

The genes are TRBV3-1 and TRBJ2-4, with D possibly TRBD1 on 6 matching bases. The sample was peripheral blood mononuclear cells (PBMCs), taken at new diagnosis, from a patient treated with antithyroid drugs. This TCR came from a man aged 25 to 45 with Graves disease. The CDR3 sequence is CASSRSVQGRDIQYF. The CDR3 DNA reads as TGTGCCAGCAGCCGCAGCGTGCAGGGGCGGGACATTCAGTACTTC.